What follows is one TCR beta chain and its context. Its target antigen remains unknown. Base qualities are not provided; no much larger clone lies one nucleotide away. Sequencing relied on an Illumina HiSeq 2500. TCR beta libraries were prepared by quantitative 5'-RACE with molecular barcodes. In the source study's methods: A new computational method based on a probabilistic model of VDJ rearrangement was used to identify disease-linked TCR variants. The raw public data were reprocessed by TCRdb itself: fastp quality trimming at Q25, MiXCR clonotype calling, in-frame beta chains only. Duplicate CDR3 protein sequences are folded into a single record with the most common DNA and genes. The V and J calls were not made by the authors but by TCRdb's processing. For this sample there are about 250,000 distinct CDR3 sequences; 15% to 20% appear just once. The ten largest clones take up more than 25% of the sample.

The data belong to a study of CD8 T cells in ankylosing spondylitis (TCRdb year 2017). General notes on the study: T cell receptor beta repertoires were profiled in healthy donors and ankylosing spondylitis patients so that disease-linked TCR variants could be found. In total, the full study cohort was made up of 100 to 140 healthy donors and approximately 24 ankylosing spondylitis patients. Peripheral blood was sampled, and synovial fluid was additionally collected from ankylosing spondylitis patients. Beyond this particular receptor, the publication reports: Significant enrichment of the disease-linked clones was reported in matched synovial fluid samples from ankylosing spondylitis patients. A CD8+ phenotype was shown by the disease-linked clones, which were found at relatively low frequencies in peripheral blood. A TCR beta motif of seven or eight highly homologous amino acid variants appeared characteristic of blood from ankylosing spondylitis patients. Some motif variants were previously reported in synovial fluid and blood of reactive arthritis patients, suggesting common disease-initiation mechanisms.

According to the germline V gene, CDR1 reads MNHEY and CDR2 reads SVGAGI. Including the terminal cysteine and phenylalanine, the CDR3 comprises 14 residues. Only the CDR3 portion is preserved as DNA: 42 bases, with reading frame beginning at the first base. V loses 0 bases, J loses 3 bases, and the germline ends lie 7 bases apart. The source material was blood, either unsorted or a sorted T cell fraction (not recorded which). The receptor was derived from a male donor with ankylosing spondylitis or in good health (not recorded which). The chain is assembled from TRBV6-5 and TRBJ2-3, with no reliable assignment of the D segment. The CDR3 protein sequence reads: CASSYSIPTDTQYF. The nucleotide sequence is TGTGCCAGCAGTTACTCGATCCCGACAGATACGCAGTATTTT.